This entry features one T cell receptor beta chain sequence. The data were taken from a study of T cell changes during pregnancy in multiple sclerosis. Libraries were prepared by immunoSEQ multiplex PCR; TCRdb keeps only in-frame clonotypes and omits some of them. The sample lists over 45,000 clones; about nine tenths were seen once. The CDR3 loop spans 13 amino acids. The J segment lost 5 bases and the V segment lost 5 bases, leaving 3 bases of the junction unmatched. Germline loops: CDR1 SGHAT, CDR2 FQDESV (reference sequence). The sample consisted of peripheral blood, taken in the first trimester of pregnancy. The chain couples TRBV11-1 to TRBJ1-2, with TRBD1 identical over 9 bases. This clonotype was sampled from a female donor in good health, enrolled as a control in a pregnancy study. The CDR3 protein is CASSPGTGYGYTF. The CDR3 DNA reads TGTGCCAGCAGCCCCGGGACAGGGTATGGCTACACCTTC.